This T cell receptor (beta chain) was captured by sequencing in a study of regulatory T cells in long-lasting Graves disease (TCRdb year 2021). Concerning the study at large: Persistent Graves' disease was defined as persistently positive TSH receptor autoantibodies together with antithyroid drug treatment for over 5 years. Persistent Graves' disease patients were compared with newly diagnosed Graves' disease patients by peripheral blood TCR sequencing and RNA sequencing. The study was conducted in China and was registered as a clinical trial. TCR sequencing covered about 13 persistent and about 20 newly diagnosed Graves' disease patients, around 33 samples in total. Persistent Graves' disease patients in the clinical cohort had taken antithyroid drugs for 9 to 11 years on average.

The time point label, as the study defines it: persistent/refractory GD, antithyroid drugs over 5 years with positive TRAb. For both TCR sequencing and RNA sequencing, RNA was extracted from PBMCs in TRIzol. The diagnosis of Graves' disease was made according to American Thyroid Association guidelines. The patients came from an endocrinology department in Xi'an, China. Each patient gave 9 to 10 milliliters of peripheral blood, collected in an EDTA anticoagulant tube. Ficoll Paque Plus density gradient separation was used to isolate PBMCs, and no additional T cell sorting was done. RNA quality was checked with an Agilent 2100 Bioanalyzer and agarose gel, and concentration with a NanoDrop 2000. This clonotype was seen at least ten times. Its recognized antigen is unknown. Per-base quality was not reported, and no clone a single base away is much larger than it. Relative to germline, V is 2 bases shorter and J is 1 base shorter, with 11 bases between their ends. Taken from the germline V gene, the CDR1 and CDR2 loops are MDHEN and SYDVKM. The CDR3 covers 15 residues, taking in both the cysteine and the phenylalanine. Of all the DNA, just the CDR3 is kept, 45 bases in frame from base 1.

The library was made by multiplex PCR. TCRdb records Illumina HiSeq 4000 as the sequencer. iRepertoire HTBI primers and Arm-PCR amplification of CDR3 regions were used to construct TCR beta libraries. Before sequencing, the PCR products underwent gel purification. Turning to the authors' computational methods: Across samples, 60 to 80 TRBV and 13 to 15 TRBJ segments were identified and used for gene usage analysis of CDR3 amino acid clonotypes. COPE and FqMerger were used to merge filtered high-quality paired reads into contigs. BLAST was used to align contigs to IMGT TRBV, TRBD and TRBJ reference genes, and CDR3 was defined according to IMGT. Highly expanded clones were defined as clonotypes with a frequency above 0.1%. Shannon entropy served as the measure of repertoire diversity, while the Gini coefficient captured V-J evenness. Clonotypes shared by more than one individual were considered public. Through fastp at Q25 and MiXCR, TCRdb rebuilt clones from the public reads, retaining in-frame beta chains. Under each unique CDR3 protein, matching rows form one entry showing the most common genes and DNA. TCRdb, not the authors, supplied the V and J calls. Across this sample there are hundreds of thousands of distinct CDR3 sequences, with approximately 21% seen only once. Of the sample, more than 6% is held by the ten largest clones.

General conclusions and limits of the study: Persistent disease showed preferential use of TRBV28, TRBJ1-2 and TRBJ2-5, whereas newly diagnosed disease favored TRBV20-1 and TRBJ2-1. As a limitation, the authors acknowledged that the small sample size may reduce accuracy. Sequencing and analysis were limited to the TCR beta chain. A larger number of public clonotypes was shared among persistent patients (fewer than 3,000) than among newly diagnosed patients (roughly 970). Persistent Graves' disease patients showed lower TCR Shannon entropy and fewer highly expanded clones than newly diagnosed patients, suggesting clonal expansion. Peripheral blood alone was examined, since thyroid tissue, which constituted the primary lesion, could not be accessed.

The rearranged chain carries TRBV28 and TRBJ1-1; possibly the D gene is TRBD1, per 5 matching bases. The clonotype originates from a female donor with Graves disease. The sample in question was peripheral blood mononuclear cells (PBMCs), obtained when the disease was refractory, from a patient treated with antithyroid drugs. In nucleotides, the sequence is TGTGCCAGCAGTTTAGGGGCAGTGACGAACACTGAAGCTTTCTTT. This encodes CASSLGAVTNTEAFF.